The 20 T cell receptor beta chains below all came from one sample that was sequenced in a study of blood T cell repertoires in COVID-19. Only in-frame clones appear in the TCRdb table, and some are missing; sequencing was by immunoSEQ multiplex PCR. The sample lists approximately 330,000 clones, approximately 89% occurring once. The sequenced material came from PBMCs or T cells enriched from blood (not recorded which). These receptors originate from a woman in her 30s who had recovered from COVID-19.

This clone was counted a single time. The CDR3 nucleotides read TGTGCCAGCAGTTTGGGGACAGAGCCCCATCTAAACTATGGCTACACCTTC. This codes for CASSLGTEPHLNYGYTF. This chain links TRBV28 with TRBJ1-2; 7 bases align to TRBD1. The CDR3 sequence is 17 residues long. Germline assignment: CDR1 MDHEN and CDR2 SYDVKM. V was pared by 3 bases and J by 2 bases, with 12 bases of the junction left unmatched.

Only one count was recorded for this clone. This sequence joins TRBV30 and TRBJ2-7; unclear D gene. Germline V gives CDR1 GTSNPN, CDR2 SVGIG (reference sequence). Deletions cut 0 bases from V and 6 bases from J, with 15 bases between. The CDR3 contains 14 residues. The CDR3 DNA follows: TGTGCCTGGAGTGTATCACCATCACGGGTCGAGCAGTACTTC. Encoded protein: CAWSVSPSRVEQYF. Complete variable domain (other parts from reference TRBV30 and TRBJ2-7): SQTIHQWPATLVQPVGSPLSLECTVEGTSNPNLYWYRQAAGRGLQLLFYSVGIGQISSEVPQNLSASRPQDRQFILSSKKLLLSDSGFYLCAWSVSPSRVEQYFGPGTRLTVT.

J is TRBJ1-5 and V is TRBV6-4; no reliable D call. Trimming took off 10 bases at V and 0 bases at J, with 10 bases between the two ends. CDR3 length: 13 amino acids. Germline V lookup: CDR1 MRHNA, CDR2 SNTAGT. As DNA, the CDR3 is TGTGCCACCCCCGAGCCTAGCAATCAGCCCCAGCATTTT. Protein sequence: CATPEPSNQPQHF.

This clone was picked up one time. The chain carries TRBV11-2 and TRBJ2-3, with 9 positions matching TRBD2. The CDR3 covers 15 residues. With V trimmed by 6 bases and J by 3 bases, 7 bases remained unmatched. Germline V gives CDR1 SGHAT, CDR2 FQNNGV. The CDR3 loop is CASRVAGVSTDTQYF. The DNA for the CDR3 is TGTGCCAGCAGGGTAGCGGGAGTCAGTACAGATACGCAGTATTTT.

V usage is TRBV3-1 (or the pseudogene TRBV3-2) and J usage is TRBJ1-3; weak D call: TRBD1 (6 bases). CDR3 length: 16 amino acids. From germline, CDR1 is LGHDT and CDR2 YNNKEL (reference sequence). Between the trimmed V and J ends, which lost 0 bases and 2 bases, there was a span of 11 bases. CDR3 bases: TGTGCCAGCAGCCAAGACTTCACAGGGCCTGGAAACACCATATATTTT. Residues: CASSQDFTGPGNTIYF.

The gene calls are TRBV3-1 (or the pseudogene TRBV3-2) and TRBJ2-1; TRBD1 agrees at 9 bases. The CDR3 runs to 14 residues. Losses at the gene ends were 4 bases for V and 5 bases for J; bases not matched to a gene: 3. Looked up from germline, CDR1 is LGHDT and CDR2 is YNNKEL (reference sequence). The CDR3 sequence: CASSLRDRDNEQFF. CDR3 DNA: TGTGCCAGCAGCCTGCGGGACAGGGACAATGAGCAGTTCTTC.

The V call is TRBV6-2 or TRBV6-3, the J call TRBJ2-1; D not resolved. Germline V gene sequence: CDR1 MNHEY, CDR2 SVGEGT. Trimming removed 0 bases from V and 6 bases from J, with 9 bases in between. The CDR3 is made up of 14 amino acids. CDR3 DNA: TGTGCCAGCAGTTACTCAACAGTCGGCAATGAGCAGTTCTTC. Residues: CASSYSTVGNEQFF.

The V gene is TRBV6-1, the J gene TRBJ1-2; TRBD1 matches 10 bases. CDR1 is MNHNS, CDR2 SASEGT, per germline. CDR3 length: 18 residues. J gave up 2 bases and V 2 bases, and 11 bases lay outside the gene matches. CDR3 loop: CASSEPHIDRGRNYGYTF. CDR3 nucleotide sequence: TGTGCCAGCAGTGAACCCCACATAGACAGGGGGCGCAACTATGGCTACACCTTC.

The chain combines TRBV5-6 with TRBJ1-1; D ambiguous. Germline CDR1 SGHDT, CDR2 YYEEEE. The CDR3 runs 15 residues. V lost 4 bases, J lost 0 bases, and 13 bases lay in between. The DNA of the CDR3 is TGTGCCAGCAGCCCCCCTGGCTCAATGAACACTGAAGCTTTCTTT. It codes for CASSPPGSMNTEAFF.

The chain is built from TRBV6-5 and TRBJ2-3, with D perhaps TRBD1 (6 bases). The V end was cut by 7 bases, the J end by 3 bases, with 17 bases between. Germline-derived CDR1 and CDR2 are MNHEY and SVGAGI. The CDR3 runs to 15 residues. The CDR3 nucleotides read TGTGCCAGCAACCTTAATAAAGGGGGAACAGATACGCAGTATTTT. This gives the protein CASNLNKGGTDTQYF.

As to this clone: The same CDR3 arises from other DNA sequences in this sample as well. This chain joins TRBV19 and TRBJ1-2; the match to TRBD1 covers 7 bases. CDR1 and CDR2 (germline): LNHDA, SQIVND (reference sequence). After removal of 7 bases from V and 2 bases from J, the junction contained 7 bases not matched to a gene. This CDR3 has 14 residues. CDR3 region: CASNRQGKNYGYTF. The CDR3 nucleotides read TGTGCCAGTAATAGACAGGGAAAGAACTATGGCTACACCTTC.

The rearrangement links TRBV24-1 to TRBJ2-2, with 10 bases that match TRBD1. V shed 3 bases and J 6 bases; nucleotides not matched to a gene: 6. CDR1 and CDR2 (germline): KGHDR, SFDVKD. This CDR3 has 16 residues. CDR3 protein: CATSDPTGGGSGELFF. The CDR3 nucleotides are TGTGCCACCAGTGATCCGACAGGGGGCGGATCCGGGGAGCTGTTTTTT.

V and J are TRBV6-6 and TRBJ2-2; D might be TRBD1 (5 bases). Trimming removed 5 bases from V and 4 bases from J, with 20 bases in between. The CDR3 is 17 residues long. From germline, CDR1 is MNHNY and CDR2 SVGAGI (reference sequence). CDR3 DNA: TGTGCCAGCAGTCTACCTAAGGGGCCAGTTCCCACCGGGGAGCTGTTTTTT. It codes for CASSLPKGPVPTGELFF.

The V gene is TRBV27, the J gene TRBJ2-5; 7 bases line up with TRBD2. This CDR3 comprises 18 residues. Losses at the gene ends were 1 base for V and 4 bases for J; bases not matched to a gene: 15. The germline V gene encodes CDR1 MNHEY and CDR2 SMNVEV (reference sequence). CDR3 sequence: CASSLLGGSGFRGETQYF. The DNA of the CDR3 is TGTGCCAGCAGTTTATTGGGCGGGAGTGGATTTAGAGGAGAGACCCAGTACTTC.

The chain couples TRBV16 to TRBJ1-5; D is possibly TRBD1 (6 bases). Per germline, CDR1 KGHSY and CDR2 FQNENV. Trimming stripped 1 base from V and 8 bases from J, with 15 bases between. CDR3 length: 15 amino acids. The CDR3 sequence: CASSQWAFEGEPQHF. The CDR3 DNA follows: TGTGCCAGCAGCCAATGGGCCTTTGAGGGGGAGCCCCAGCATTTT.

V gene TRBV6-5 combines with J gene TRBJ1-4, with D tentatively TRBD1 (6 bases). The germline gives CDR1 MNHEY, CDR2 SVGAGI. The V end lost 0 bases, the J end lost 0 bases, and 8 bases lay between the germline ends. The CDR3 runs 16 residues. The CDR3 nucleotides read TGTGCCAGCAGTTACTCTGGGACATCAACTAATGAAAAACTGTTTTTT. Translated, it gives CASSYSGTSTNEKLFF.

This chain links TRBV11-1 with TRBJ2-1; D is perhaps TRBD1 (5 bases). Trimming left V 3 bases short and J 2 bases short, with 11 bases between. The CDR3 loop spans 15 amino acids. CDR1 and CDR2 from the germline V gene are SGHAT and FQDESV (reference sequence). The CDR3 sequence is CASSFFQGPYNEQFF. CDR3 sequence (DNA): TGTGCCAGCAGCTTCTTCCAGGGTCCCTACAATGAGCAGTTCTTC.

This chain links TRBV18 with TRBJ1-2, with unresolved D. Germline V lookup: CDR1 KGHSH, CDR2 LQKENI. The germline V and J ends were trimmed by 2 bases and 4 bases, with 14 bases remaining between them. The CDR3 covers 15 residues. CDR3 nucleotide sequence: TGTGCCAGCTCACCAAGGCAGGATCACCCCTATGGCTACACCTTC. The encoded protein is CASSPRQDHPYGYTF.

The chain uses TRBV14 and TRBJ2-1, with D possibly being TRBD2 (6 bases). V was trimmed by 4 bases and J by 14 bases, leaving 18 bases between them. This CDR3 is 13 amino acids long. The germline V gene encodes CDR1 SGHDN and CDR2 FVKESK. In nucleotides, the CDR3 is TGTGCCAGCAGCCCTAGAAACGGGGGAATGGAGTTCTTC. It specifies CASSPRNGGMEFF.

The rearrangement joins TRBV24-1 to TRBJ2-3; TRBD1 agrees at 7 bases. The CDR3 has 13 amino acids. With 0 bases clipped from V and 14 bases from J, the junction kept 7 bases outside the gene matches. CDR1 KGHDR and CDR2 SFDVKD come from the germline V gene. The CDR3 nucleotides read TGTGCCACCAGTGATTTGGCAGGGGGTCGCCGGTATTTT. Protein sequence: CATSDLAGGRRYF.